The 28 T cell receptor beta chains in this list originate from one sample, sequenced in a study of control samples from healthy donors and cancer patients. Here immunoSEQ multiplex PCR was the method, and the copy in TCRdb shows in-frame clones only, minus some. The sample records more than 25,000 clones, around nine tenths being singletons. Input material: formalin-fixed, paraffin-embedded tissue. The receptors were sampled from a female donor with melanoma.

This clone was picked up one time. The gene calls are TRBV6-2 or TRBV6-3 and TRBJ1-5; D unclear. This CDR3 contains 13 residues. V was shortened by 0 bases and J by 10 bases, with 10 bases between the two germline ends. Germline loops: CDR1 MNHEY, CDR2 SVGEGT. DNA for the CDR3: TGTGCCAGCAGTTACTCGTGGAGTCAACCCCAGCATTTT. Amino acids: CASSYSWSQPQHF.

This chain links TRBV5-1 with TRBJ2-6; TRBD1 matches at 11 bases. Trimming cost V 4 bases and J 2 bases; bases outside gene matches: 5. The CDR3 covers 17 residues. Germline V CDR1 and CDR2: SGHRS, YFSETQ. CDR3 in DNA: TGCGCCAGCAGCCCCGGACAGGGGGCAGCTGGGGCCAACGTCCTGACTTTC. Amino acid sequence: CASSPGQGAAGANVLTF.

The chain combines TRBV19 with TRBJ2-7; TRBD2 aligns across 7 bases. V gave up 1 base and J gave up 0 bases; unmatched junction bases: 0. Looked up from germline, CDR1 is LNHDA and CDR2 is SQIVND (reference sequence). There are 14 residues in the CDR3. This CDR3 is CASSIGTSSYEQYF. The CDR3 nucleotides are TGTGCCAGTAGTATAGGGACTAGCTCCTACGAGCAGTACTTC. The full variable domain, completed using reference TRBV19 and TRBJ2-7, is DGGITQSPKYLFRKEGQNVTLSCEQNLNHDAMYWYRQDPGQGLRLIYYSQIVNDFQKGDIAEGYSVSREKKESFPLTVTSAQKNPTAFYLCASSIGTSSYEQYFGPGTRLTVT.

V is TRBV10-2 and J is TRBJ1-1; TRBD1 matches 9 bases. Germline assignment: CDR1 WSHSY and CDR2 SAAADI. This CDR3 has 14 residues. Trimming at V came to 8 bases and at J to 4 bases, leaving 8 bases not matched to a gene. Written as DNA, the CDR3 is TGCGCCAGCTCGGGACAGGGTGGTTTCACTGAAGCTTTCTTT. This encodes CASSGQGGFTEAFF.

CDR3 DNA: TGTGCCAGCAGCTTAACGGGGACTCCAGGGTATGAGCAGTTCTTC. It specifies CASSLTGTPGYEQFF. J is TRBJ2-1 and V is TRBV7-3; D might be TRBD2 (6 bases). This CDR3 region has 15 residues. V shed 0 bases and J shed 8 bases, with 14 bases lying between them. The germline CDR1 and CDR2 sequences are SGHTA and FQGTGA.

The V and J genes are TRBV27 and TRBJ2-5; TRBD2 might be the D (7 bases). The CDR3 is 15 residues long. Trimming left V 3 bases short and J 5 bases short, with 16 bases between. CDR1 and CDR2 from the germline V gene are MNHEY and SMNVEV (reference sequence). CDR3 amino acids: CASSFGTLGGETQYF. CDR3 DNA: TGTGCCAGCAGTTTCGGGACACTCGGGGGGGAGACCCAGTACTTC.

V gene TRBV5-1 combines with J gene TRBJ2-7; no firm D call. The CDR3 has 15 residues. Trimming took 7 bases from V and 2 from J, leaving 19 bases between them. Per germline, CDR1 SGHRS and CDR2 YFSETQ. The CDR3 loop is CASRPPTGKTYEQYF. The CDR3 region has the DNA TGCGCCAGCCGCCCCCCCACTGGGAAGACCTACGAGCAGTACTTC.

The gene calls are TRBV13 and TRBJ1-6; D remains unclear. V was trimmed by 2 bases and J by 7 bases, leaving 15 bases between them. Per germline, CDR1 PRHDT and CDR2 FYEKMQ (reference sequence). The CDR3 has 16 amino acids. The CDR3 loop reads CASSLRAGRLNSPLHF. Written as DNA, the CDR3 is TGTGCCAGCAGCTTACGGGCAGGTCGATTAAATTCACCCCTCCACTTT.

This chain joins TRBV10-3 and TRBJ2-7, with D possibly matching TRBD2 (5 bases). The CDR3 extends over 15 amino acids. In germline, CDR1 is ENHRY, CDR2 SYGVKD. Trimming removed 6 bases at V and 1 base at J, with 16 bases between. Here the CDR3 reads CAISGTAGTSYEQYF. The CDR3, as DNA: TGTGCCATCAGCGGTACGGCGGGCACATCCTACGAGCAGTACTTC.

Turning to this clone: Other DNA sequences from this sample encode an identical CDR3 as well. V usage is TRBV3-1 (or the pseudogene TRBV3-2) and J usage is TRBJ2-5; the D gene is possibly TRBD1 (5 bases). The germline V and J ends were trimmed by 5 bases and 5 bases, with 9 bases remaining between them. CDR1 is LGHDT, CDR2 YNNKEL, per germline (reference sequence). The CDR3 is 12 amino acids. The CDR3 sequence: CASSAPGETQYF. CDR3 coding DNA: TGTGCCAGCAGCGCCCCAGGGGAGACCCAGTACTTC.

J is TRBJ1-1 and V is TRBV28; D gene unclear. V lost 5 bases and J 11 bases, leaving 15 bases between the germline ends. CDR1 and CDR2 (germline): MDHEN, SYDVKM. The CDR3 has 12 residues. The DNA of the CDR3 is TGTGCCAGCAGTGAAAGGCTCGAAGCGGCTTTCTTT. It is translated as CASSERLEAAFF.

The V and J genes are TRBV12-3 or TRBV12-4 and TRBJ1-2; D unresolved. The CDR3 runs to 13 residues. The V end lost 7 bases, the J end lost 5 bases, and 14 bases lay between the germline ends. The CDR3 region is CASTPGGGYGYTF. DNA for the CDR3: TGTGCCAGCACCCCCGGAGGTGGTTATGGCTACACCTTC.

This chain joins TRBV2 and TRBJ1-1, with D unclear. CDR3 length equals 15 residues. Germline V gene sequence: CDR1 SNHLY, CDR2 FYNNEI. V was trimmed by 6 bases and J by 6 bases, leaving 20 bases between them. The CDR3 coding sequence is TGTGCCAGCAGGATAGAGGGTTGGACGCACCCTGAAGCTTTCTTT. Translated, it gives CASRIEGWTHPEAFF.

The chain employs TRBV10-2 and TRBJ2-7, with D perhaps matching TRBD2 (6 bases). The CDR3 has 12 amino acids. From germline, CDR1 is WSHSY and CDR2 SAAADI. V lost 3 bases and J lost 7, with 10 bases in between. The CDR3 is CASSDLAAEQYF. The CDR3, as DNA: TGCGCCAGCAGTGATTTAGCGGCGGAGCAGTACTTC.

The chain is built from TRBV3-1 (or the pseudogene TRBV3-2) and TRBJ2-1; no clear D. The CDR3 contains 14 residues. In germline, CDR1 is LGHDT, CDR2 YNNKEL (reference sequence). V shed 4 bases and J shed 4 bases, with 11 bases lying between them. DNA of the CDR3: TGTGCCAGCAGCCGCGTGGGTCCGTACAATGAGCAGTTCTTC. Its protein is CASSRVGPYNEQFF.

As concerns this clone: A much larger clone lies a single base off, so this may be a read error. The CDR3: CASSIDLVRVPYNEQFF. CDR3 coding DNA: TGTGCCAGTAGTATAGATCTAGTGAGGGTACCCTACAATGAGCAGTTCTTC. The V call is TRBV19, the J call TRBJ2-1, with D maybe TRBD2 (5 bases). Germline V gene data show CDR1 as LNHDA and CDR2 as SQIVND (reference sequence). The CDR3 runs to 17 residues. The V and J ends lost 0 bases and 2 bases respectively, with 14 bases between them.

This chain uses TRBV4-1 with TRBJ2-2, with D tentatively TRBD1 (5 bases). This CDR3 spans 17 amino acids. V shed 4 bases and J shed 4 bases, with 19 bases lying between them. CDR1 is MGHRA and CDR2 is YSYEKL in the germline V gene. CDR3 sequence reads: CASSPPGADEFTGELFF. DNA of the CDR3: TGCGCCAGCAGCCCGCCTGGGGCCGACGAATTCACCGGGGAGCTGTTTTTT.

CDR3 loop: CASSLAPSTDTQYF. The CDR3 DNA follows: TGCGCCAGCAGCTTGGCTCCCTCTACAGATACGCAGTATTTT. V gene TRBV5-1 combines with J gene TRBJ2-3; D remains ambiguous. The CDR3 spans 14 residues. Trimming cost V 0 bases and J 3 bases, with 8 bases left between them. CDR1 is SGHRS, CDR2 YFSETQ, per germline. Complete variable domain (other parts from reference TRBV5-1 and TRBJ2-3): KAGVTQTPRYLIKTRGQQVTLSCSPISGHRSVSWYQQTPGQGLQFLFEYFSETQRNKGNFPGRFSGRQFSNSRSEMNVSTLELGDSALYLCASSLAPSTDTQYFGPGTRLTVL.

The chain links TRBV6-5 to TRBJ1-1; 9 bases fit TRBD1. The J segment lost 9 bases and the V segment lost 6 bases, leaving 11 bases of the junction unmatched. The CDR3 has 14 residues. Looked up from germline, CDR1 is MNHEY and CDR2 is SVGAGI. The CDR3 sequence is CASRSRDRDLKAFF. Here the CDR3 DNA reads TGTGCCAGCAGAAGCCGGGACAGGGACTTGAAAGCTTTCTTT.

This rearrangement joins TRBV6-6 to TRBJ1-2; D unresolved. The length of the CDR3 is 15 residues. Germline-derived CDR1 and CDR2 are MNHNY and SVGAGI (reference sequence). V was clipped by 2 bases and J by 4 bases, with 14 bases between them. CDR3 region: CASSYEGAVSYGYTF. The CDR3, as DNA: TGTGCCAGCAGTTACGAGGGTGCGGTCTCCTATGGCTACACCTTC.

The chain has TRBV10-3 and TRBJ2-1, with 8 bases fitting TRBD2. This CDR3 is 15 amino acids long. Per the germline V gene, CDR1 is ENHRY and CDR2 is SYGVKD. V gave up 4 bases and J gave up 0 bases; unmatched junction bases: 2. The CDR3 sequence: CAISVAGYSYNEQFF. CDR3 nucleotides: TGTGCCATCAGTGTAGCGGGATACTCCTACAATGAGCAGTTCTTC.

The chain uses TRBV15 and TRBJ1-4; 7 nucleotides align to TRBD1. Germline CDR1 LNHNV, CDR2 YYDKDF (reference sequence). The ends lost 5 bases at V and 8 bases at J; junction bases unmatched: 8. This CDR3 spans 14 amino acids. The CDR3 nucleotides are TGTGCCACCAGCCCCCGACAGGGAGCCGAAAAACTGTTTTTT. Protein sequence: CATSPRQGAEKLFF.

This clone was detected only a few times. The chain uses TRBV5-4 and TRBJ1-6; D not certain. This CDR3 has 12 residues. Trimming took 2 bases from V and 6 from J, leaving 3 bases between them. The germline CDR1 and CDR2 sequences are SGHNT and YYREEE (reference sequence). CDR3 DNA sequence: TGTGCCAGCAGCTTACCTAATTCACCCCTCCACTTT. Amino acids: CASSLPNSPLHF.

The V and J genes are TRBV7-2 and TRBJ2-1; the match to TRBD2 covers 9 bases. This CDR3 is 15 amino acids long. V dropped 5 bases and J dropped 4; count of bases not matched to a gene: 6. CDR1 is SGHTA, CDR2 FQGNSA, per germline. CDR3 region: CASSTSGSGYNEQFF. The CDR3 bases are TGTGCCAGCAGCACTAGCGGGTCGGGGTACAATGAGCAGTTCTTC.

This sequence joins TRBV18 and TRBJ1-2; tentatively, D is TRBD1 (5 bases). This CDR3 region has 15 residues. V gave up 1 base and J gave up 5 bases, with 14 bases separating them. Germline V CDR1 and CDR2: KGHSH, LQKENI. CDR3 in amino acids: CASSPLTGSGYGYTF. CDR3 bases: TGTGCCAGCTCACCACTAACAGGATCTGGATATGGCTACACCTTC.

The gene calls are TRBV4-3 and TRBJ2-5; 15 bases are a match to TRBD2. The CDR3 runs to 19 residues. V lost 0 bases and J lost 5; bases outside the gene matches: 10. In germline, CDR1 is LGHNA, CDR2 YSLEER. CDR3 sequence reads: CASSQDPGLAGGTGETQYF. The CDR3 DNA follows: TGCGCCAGCAGCCAAGATCCGGGACTAGCGGGAGGCACTGGCGAGACCCAGTACTTC.

This clone showed up just a few times. The chain joins TRBV5-4 to TRBJ2-5; possibly TRBD1 for D (5 bases). In germline, CDR1 is SGHNT, CDR2 YYREEE (reference sequence). Trimming stripped 0 bases from V and 5 bases from J, with 8 bases between. The CDR3 has 13 amino acids. The CDR3 sequence: CASSLAGMETQYF. CDR3 DNA: TGTGCCAGCAGCTTGGCAGGGATGGAGACCCAGTACTTC.

The rearrangement links TRBV5-5 to TRBJ1-4; D uncertain. V lost 3 bases and J lost 8, with 8 bases in between. The length of the CDR3 is 12 residues. Germline CDR1 reads SGHKS; CDR2 reads YYEKEE (reference sequence). CDR3 region: CASSYTGEKLFF. The CDR3 nucleotides are TGTGCCAGCAGCTATACCGGAGAAAAACTGTTTTTT.